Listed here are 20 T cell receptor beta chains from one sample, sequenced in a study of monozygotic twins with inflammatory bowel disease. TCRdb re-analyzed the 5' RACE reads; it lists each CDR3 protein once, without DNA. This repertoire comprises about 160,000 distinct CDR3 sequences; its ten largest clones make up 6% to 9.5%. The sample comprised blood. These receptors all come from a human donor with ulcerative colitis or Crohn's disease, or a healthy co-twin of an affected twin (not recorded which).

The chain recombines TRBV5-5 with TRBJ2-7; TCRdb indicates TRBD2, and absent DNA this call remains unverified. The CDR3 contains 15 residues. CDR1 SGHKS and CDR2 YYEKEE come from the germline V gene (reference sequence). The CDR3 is CASSPWDFNSYEQYF.

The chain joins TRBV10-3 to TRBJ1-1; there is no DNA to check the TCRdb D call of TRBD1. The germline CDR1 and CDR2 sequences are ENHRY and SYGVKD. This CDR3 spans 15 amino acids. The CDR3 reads CATLENVGSSTEAFF.

Here the CDR3 reads CASSLLGNEKLFF. V and J are TRBV5-5 and TRBJ1-4. Germline CDR1 reads SGHKS; CDR2 reads YYEKEE (reference sequence). There are 13 residues in the CDR3.

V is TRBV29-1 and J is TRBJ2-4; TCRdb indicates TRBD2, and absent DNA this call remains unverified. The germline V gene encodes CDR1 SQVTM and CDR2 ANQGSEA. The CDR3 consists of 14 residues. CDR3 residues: CSGGFNSEGNIQYF.

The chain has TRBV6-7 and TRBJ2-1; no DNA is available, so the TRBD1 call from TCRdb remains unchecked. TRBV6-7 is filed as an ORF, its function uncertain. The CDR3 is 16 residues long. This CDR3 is CASRTGTGDSYNEQFF.

CDR3 in amino acids: CAWERDWGYTEAFF. The chain employs TRBV30 and TRBJ1-1. Germline V gene sequence: CDR1 GTSNPN, CDR2 SVGIG (reference sequence). CDR3 size: 14 residues.

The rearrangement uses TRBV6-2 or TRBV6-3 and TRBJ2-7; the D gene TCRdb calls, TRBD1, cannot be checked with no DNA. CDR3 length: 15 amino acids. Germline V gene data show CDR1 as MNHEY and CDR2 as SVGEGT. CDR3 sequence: CASSPGALGTYEQYF.

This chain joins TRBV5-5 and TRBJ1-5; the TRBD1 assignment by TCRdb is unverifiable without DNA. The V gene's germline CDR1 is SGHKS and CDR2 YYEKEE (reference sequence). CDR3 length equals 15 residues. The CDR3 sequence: CASSLARGHNQPQHF.

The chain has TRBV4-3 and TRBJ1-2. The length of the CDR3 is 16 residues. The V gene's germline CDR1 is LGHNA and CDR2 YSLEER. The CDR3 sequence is CASSQDREHFNYGYTF.

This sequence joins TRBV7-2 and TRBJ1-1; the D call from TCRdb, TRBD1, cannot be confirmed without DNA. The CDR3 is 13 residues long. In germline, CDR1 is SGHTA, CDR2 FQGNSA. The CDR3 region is CASSPQGPFEAFF. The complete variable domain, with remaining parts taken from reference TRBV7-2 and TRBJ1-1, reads GAGVSQSPSNKVTEKGKDVELRCDPISGHTALYWYRQSLGQGLEFLIYFQGNSAPDKSGLPSDRFSAERTGGSVSTLTIQRTQQEDSAVYLCASSPQGPFEAFFGQGTRLTVV.

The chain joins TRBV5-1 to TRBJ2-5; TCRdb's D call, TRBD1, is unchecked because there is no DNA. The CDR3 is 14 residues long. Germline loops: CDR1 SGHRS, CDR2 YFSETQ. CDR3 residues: CASSLDRGRETQYF. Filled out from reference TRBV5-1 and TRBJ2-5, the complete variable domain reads KAGVTQTPRYLIKTRGQQVTLSCSPISGHRSVSWYQQTPGQGLQFLFEYFSETQRNKGNFPGRFSGRQFSNSRSEMNVSTLELGDSALYLCASSLDRGRETQYFGPGTRLLVL.

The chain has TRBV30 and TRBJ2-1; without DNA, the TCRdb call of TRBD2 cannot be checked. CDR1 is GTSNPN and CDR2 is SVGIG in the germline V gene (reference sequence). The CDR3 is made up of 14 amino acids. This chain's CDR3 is CAWGTSGIYNEQFF.

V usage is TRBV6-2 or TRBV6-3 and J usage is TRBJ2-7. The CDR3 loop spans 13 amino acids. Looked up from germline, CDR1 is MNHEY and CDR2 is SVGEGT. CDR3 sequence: CASSSFPAYEQYF.

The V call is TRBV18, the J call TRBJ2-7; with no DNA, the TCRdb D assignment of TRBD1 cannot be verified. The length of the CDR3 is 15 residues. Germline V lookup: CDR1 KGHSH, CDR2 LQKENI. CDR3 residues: CASSPRDRALGEQYF.

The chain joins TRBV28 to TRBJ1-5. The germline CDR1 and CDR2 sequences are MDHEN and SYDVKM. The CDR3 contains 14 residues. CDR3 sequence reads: CASSLVSANQPQHF.

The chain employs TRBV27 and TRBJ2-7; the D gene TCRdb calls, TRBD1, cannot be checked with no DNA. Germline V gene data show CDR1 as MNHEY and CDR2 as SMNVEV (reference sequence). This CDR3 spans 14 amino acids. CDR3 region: CASRPQGITYEQYF.

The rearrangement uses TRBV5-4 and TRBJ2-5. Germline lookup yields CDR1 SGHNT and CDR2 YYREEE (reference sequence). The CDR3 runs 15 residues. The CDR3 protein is CASSSQPKQWETQYF.

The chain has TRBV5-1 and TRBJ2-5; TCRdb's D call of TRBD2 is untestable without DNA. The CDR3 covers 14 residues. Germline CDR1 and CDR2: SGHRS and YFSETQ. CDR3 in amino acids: CASSLSTSVGTQYF.

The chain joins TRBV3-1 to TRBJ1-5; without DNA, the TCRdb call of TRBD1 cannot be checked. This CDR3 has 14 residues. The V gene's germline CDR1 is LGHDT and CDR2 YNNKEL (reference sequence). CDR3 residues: CASSHKSGGQPQHF.

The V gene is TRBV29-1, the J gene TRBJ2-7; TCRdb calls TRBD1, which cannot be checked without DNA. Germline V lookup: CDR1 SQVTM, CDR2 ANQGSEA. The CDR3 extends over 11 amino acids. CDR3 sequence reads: CSAGQSYEQYF.